This T cell receptor (beta chain) derives from a study of blood T cells in healthy people across ages. Sample-barcoded 5' priming and a J-beta primer mix drove a second PCR of 7 to 11 cycles. Every cDNA molecule carried a tag from a template-switch adaptor bearing 12 random nucleotides. MiXCR, run by TCRdb on the 5' RACE reads, gives a single entry per CDR3 protein. The table lists about a million distinct CDR3 sequences, roughly 52% of them singletons. This clonotype was seen repeatedly, ten times or more. V was pared by 1 base and J by 4 bases, with 11 bases between. CDR3 length: 14 amino acids. Germline V CDR1 and CDR2: DFQATT, SNEGSKA (reference sequence).

The clonotype comes from a young man in good health. Sample: blood. The J gene is TRBJ2-1, the V gene TRBV20-1; tentative D call: TRBD2 (5 bases). CDR3 sequence (DNA): TGCAGTGCTAGAGTAGCGCTAGTATACAATGAGCAGTTCTTC. Encoded protein: CSARVALVYNEQFF.